What follows are 14 T cell receptor beta chains derived from one specimen sequenced in a study of OX40 agonist ivuxolimab in advanced cancers. This table comes from immunoSEQ multiplex PCR, and its TCRdb copy is limited to in-frame clones, with some not included. The sample lists roughly 64,000 clones; around 88% were seen once. The material was CD4+ or CD8+ T cells sorted from blood, obtained in a trial of the OX40 agonist ivuxolimab. The receptors originated from an adult with an advanced solid tumor such as melanoma, head and neck, liver or kidney cancer.

The rearrangement uses TRBV9 and TRBJ1-5, with D possibly being TRBD1 (5 bases). Deletions cut 0 bases from V and 5 bases from J, with 15 bases between. The CDR3 covers 16 residues. Germline CDR1 reads SGDLS; CDR2 reads YYNGEE. This CDR3 is CASSVGPREGDQPQHF. Written as DNA, the CDR3 is TGTGCCAGCAGCGTAGGGCCCAGGGAAGGCGATCAGCCCCAGCATTTT.

The V and J genes are TRBV10-3 and TRBJ1-5; TRBD1 might be the D (5 bases). The V gene's germline CDR1 is ENHRY and CDR2 SYGVKD. The CDR3 totals 12 residues. The germline V and J ends were trimmed by 11 bases and 7 bases, with 15 bases remaining between them. The CDR3 region is CASSLEGQPQHF. The DNA for the CDR3 is TGTGCCTCCTCACTTGAGGGGCAGCCCCAGCATTTT.

V usage is TRBV5-5 and J usage is TRBJ1-5; no clear D gene. With 1 base removed from V and 5 bases from J, the gap between germline ends came to 7 bases. This CDR3 spans 13 amino acids. The germline V gene encodes CDR1 SGHKS and CDR2 YYEKEE (reference sequence). CDR3 sequence: CASSLRAHQPQHF. In DNA form, the CDR3 reads TGTGCCAGCAGCTTGAGGGCCCATCAGCCCCAGCATTTT.

The chain carries TRBV5-6 and TRBJ2-7; 7 nucleotides align to TRBD1. CDR1 is SGHDT and CDR2 is YYEEEE in the germline V gene. Trimming removed 7 bases from V and 2 bases from J; junction bases left unmatched: 9. The CDR3 contains 14 residues. In nucleotides, the CDR3 is TGTGCCAGCTTTCCCCGACAGGGAGCCTACGAGCAGTACTTC. Its protein product is CASFPRQGAYEQYF.

This clone was observed a single time. The chain couples TRBV21-1 to TRBJ2-7; the table names TRBD1, a call not compared with the DNA. TRBV21-1 is a pseudogene segment. The length of the CDR3 is 16 residues. The CDR3 protein is CASSKGGGTGTYEQYF. The CDR3, as DNA: TGTGCCAGCAGCAAAGGGGGAGGGACAGGAACCTACGAGCAGTACTTC.

This rearrangement joins TRBV6-6 to TRBJ1-1; weak D call: TRBD1 (5 bases). Germline values: CDR1 MNHNY, CDR2 SVGAGI (reference sequence). V dropped 7 bases and J dropped 1 base, with 16 bases sitting between them. The CDR3 spans 15 residues. The DNA for the CDR3 is TGTGCCAGCAAAAATCCGGGACGGCAGAACACTGAAGCTTTCTTT. This sequence encodes CASKNPGRQNTEAFF.

The rearrangement joins TRBV4-2 to TRBJ2-1; weak D call: TRBD1 (6 bases). V was cut by 0 bases and J by 6 bases, with 15 bases left in between. CDR1 is LGHNA and CDR2 is YNFKEQ in the germline V gene. The length of the CDR3 is 16 residues. Written as DNA, the CDR3 is TGTGCCAGCAGCCAAGAAAGGGGGAGAGGGGGCAATGAGCAGTTCTTC. Translated, it gives CASSQERGRGGNEQFF.

The chain couples TRBV30 to TRBJ2-2; possibly TRBD1 for D (6 bases). The length of the CDR3 is 13 residues. The V end was cut by 0 bases, the J end by 6 bases, with 8 bases between. Per germline, CDR1 GTSNPN and CDR2 SVGIG (reference sequence). Written as DNA, the CDR3 is TGTGCCTGGAGTGTACAGGGATCCGGGGAGCTGTTTTTT. It yields the protein CAWSVQGSGELFF.

The chain employs TRBV18 and TRBJ2-5; 8 positions match TRBD1. The CDR3 sequence is 13 residues long. Germline V gene lookup returns CDR1 KGHSH and CDR2 LQKENI. With 4 bases clipped from V and 5 bases from J, the junction kept 3 bases outside the gene matches. The CDR3 region has the DNA TGTGCCAGCTCACAACAGGGGGTGGAGACCCAGTACTTC. Residues: CASSQQGVETQYF.

The chain joins TRBV29-1 to TRBJ2-3; perhaps TRBD2 as D (5 bases). CDR1 SQVTM and CDR2 ANQGSEA come from the germline V gene. The CDR3 runs 13 residues. Trimming stripped 1 base from V and 6 bases from J, with 11 bases between. In nucleotides, the CDR3 is TGCAGCGTTGAAGTGGTTTCGGGGGATACGCAGTATTTT. Amino acids: CSVEVVSGDTQYF.

This clone was counted only a few times. Here the CDR3 reads CASSPGLAGGETQYF. The DNA of the CDR3 is TGTGCCAGCAGCCCGGGACTAGCGGGGGGAGAGACCCAGTACTTC. The rearrangement links TRBV7-3 to TRBJ2-5; 15 bases are a match to TRBD2. Unmatched junction bases numbered 2, after V lost 5 bases and J lost 4 bases. Looked up from germline, CDR1 is SGHTA and CDR2 is FQGTGA. The CDR3 is made up of 15 amino acids.

Comment on this clone: At the DNA level, this CDR3 is encoded by other sequences in the same sample as well. V gene TRBV9 combines with J gene TRBJ2-3; D is ambiguous. The CDR3 totals 12 residues. The germline CDR1 and CDR2 sequences are SGDLS and YYNGEE. With 0 bases removed from V and 4 bases from J, the gap between germline ends came to 3 bases. The DNA for the CDR3 is TGTGCCAGCAGCGTAGGGGCAGATACGCAGTATTTT. Its translation: CASSVGADTQYF.

The V and J genes are TRBV5-5 and TRBJ1-1; 9 bases match TRBD1. This CDR3 is 15 amino acids long. The germline CDR1 and CDR2 sequences are SGHKS and YYEKEE (reference sequence). The J segment lost 1 base and the V segment lost 4 bases, leaving 5 bases of the junction unmatched. The CDR3 loop is CASSRGQGGNTEAFF. CDR3 DNA sequence: TGTGCCAGCAGCCGGGGACAGGGTGGGAACACTGAAGCTTTCTTT.

The chain uses TRBV6-5 and TRBJ2-7; tentatively, D is TRBD1 or TRBD2 (7 bases each). CDR3 length equals 16 residues. V shed 0 bases and J shed 2 bases, with 14 bases lying between them. Germline V CDR1 and CDR2: MNHEY, SVGAGI. CDR3 amino acids: CASSYSQGGRTYEQYF. The CDR3 DNA follows: TGTGCCAGCAGTTACTCCCAGGGGGGGAGAACCTACGAGCAGTACTTC.